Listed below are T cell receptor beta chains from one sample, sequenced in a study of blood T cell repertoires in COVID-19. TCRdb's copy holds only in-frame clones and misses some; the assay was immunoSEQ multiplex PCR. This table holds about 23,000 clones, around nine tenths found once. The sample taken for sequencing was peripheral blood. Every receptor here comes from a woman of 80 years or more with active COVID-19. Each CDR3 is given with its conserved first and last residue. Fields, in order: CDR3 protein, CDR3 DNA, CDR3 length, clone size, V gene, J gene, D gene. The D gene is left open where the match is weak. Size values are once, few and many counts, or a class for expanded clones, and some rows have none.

CDR3 protein: CASRLAGSSYNEQFF
CDR3 DNA: TGTGCCAGTCGACTAGCGGGGAGCTCCTACAATGAGCAGTTCTTC
CDR3 length: 15
clone size: -
V gene: TRBV3-1/TRBV3-2
J gene: TRBJ2-1
D gene: TRBD2

CDR3 protein: CASSQGGEAFF
CDR3 DNA: TGTGCCAGCAGCCAAGGAGGCGAAGCTTTCTTT
CDR3 length: 11
clone size: -
V gene: TRBV3-1/TRBV3-2
J gene: TRBJ1-1
D gene: -

CDR3 protein: CASTLTGPSLGNTIYF
CDR3 DNA: TGTGCCAGCACCCTAACTGGGCCCTCTCTAGGAAACACCATATATTTT
CDR3 length: 16
clone size: once
V gene: TRBV6-6
J gene: TRBJ1-3
D gene: -

CDR3 protein: CASSSRLVVDEQFF
CDR3 DNA: TGTGCCAGCAGTTCCAGACTAGTTGTGGATGAGCAGTTCTTC
CDR3 length: 14
clone size: -
V gene: TRBV6-2/TRBV6-3
J gene: TRBJ2-1
D gene: -

CDR3 protein: CASSLARETQYF
CDR3 DNA: TGCGCCAGCAGCTTGGCCCGGGAGACCCAGTACTTC
CDR3 length: 12
clone size: -
V gene: TRBV5-1
J gene: TRBJ2-5
D gene: -

CDR3 protein: CASSGDRAGNTIYF
CDR3 DNA: TGTGCCAGCTCAGGGGACAGAGCTGGAAACACCATATATTTT
CDR3 length: 14
clone size: -
V gene: TRBV18
J gene: TRBJ1-3
D gene: TRBD1

CDR3 protein: CASSLYRGAGNNEQFF
CDR3 DNA: TGTGCCAGCAGCTTATACCGGGGGGCAGGTAACAATGAGCAGTTCTTC
CDR3 length: 16
clone size: -
V gene: TRBV7-6
J gene: TRBJ2-1
D gene: -

CDR3 protein: CASSVGQGVETQYF
CDR3 DNA: TGTGCCAGCAGCGTAGGTCAGGGGGTGGAGACCCAGTACTTC
CDR3 length: 14
clone size: -
V gene: TRBV9
J gene: TRBJ2-5
D gene: TRBD1

CDR3 protein: CASSVGQGRYNEQFF
CDR3 DNA: TGTGCCAGCAGCGTAGGACAGGGGCGCTACAATGAGCAGTTCTTC
CDR3 length: 15
clone size: -
V gene: TRBV7-2
J gene: TRBJ2-1
D gene: TRBD1

CDR3 protein: CATSRDSRKRGGNNEQFF
CDR3 DNA: TGTGCCACCAGCAGAGATTCGCGTAAGCGGGGGGGGAACAATGAGCAGTTCTTC
CDR3 length: 18
clone size: -
V gene: TRBV15
J gene: TRBJ2-1
D gene: TRBD2

CDR3 protein: CASSFRASGGNQETQYF
CDR3 DNA: TGCGCCAGCAGCTTTAGGGCTAGCGGGGGTAACCAAGAGACCCAGTACTTC
CDR3 length: 17
clone size: once
V gene: TRBV5-1
J gene: TRBJ2-5
D gene: TRBD2

CDR3 protein: CASRGPRDRSYEQYF
CDR3 DNA: TGTGCCAGCAGGGGGCCGCGGGACAGGAGTTACGAGCAGTACTTC
CDR3 length: 15
clone size: few
V gene: TRBV3-1/TRBV3-2
J gene: TRBJ2-7
D gene: TRBD1

CDR3 protein: CASSLRGTEQYF
CDR3 DNA: TGTGCCAGCAGCCTCCGGGGAACGGAGCAGTACTTC
CDR3 length: 12
clone size: -
V gene: TRBV6-2/TRBV6-3
J gene: TRBJ2-7
D gene: -

CDR3 protein: CAWRWMRGELFF
CDR3 DNA: TGTGCCTGGAGATGGATGCGGGGGGAGCTGTTTTTT
CDR3 length: 12
clone size: few
V gene: TRBV30
J gene: TRBJ2-2
D gene: -

CDR3 protein: CASSHPGDQETQYF
CDR3 DNA: TGTGCCAGCAGCCATCCGGGGGACCAAGAGACCCAGTACTTC
CDR3 length: 14
clone size: few
V gene: TRBV3-1/TRBV3-2
J gene: TRBJ2-5
D gene: -

CDR3 protein: CASTLSGGTDTQYF
CDR3 DNA: TGCGCCAGCACGTTATCAGGGGGCACAGATACGCAGTATTTT
CDR3 length: 14
clone size: -
V gene: TRBV5-1
J gene: TRBJ2-3
D gene: -

CDR3 protein: CASRIVQGREQYF
CDR3 DNA: TGTGCCAGCAGGATTGTACAGGGGCGCGAGCAGTACTTC
CDR3 length: 13
clone size: few
V gene: TRBV6-5
J gene: TRBJ2-7
D gene: TRBD1

CDR3 protein: CASSLVGSSGGVISETQYF
CDR3 DNA: TGCGCCAGCAGCTTGGTGGGATCTAGCGGGGGGGTCATATCTGAGACCCAGTACTTC
CDR3 length: 19
clone size: -
V gene: TRBV5-1
J gene: TRBJ2-5
D gene: TRBD2

CDR3 protein: CASSYSGRGDTEAFF
CDR3 DNA: TGTGCCAGCAGTTACTCGGGTCGGGGGGACACTGAAGCTTTCTTT
CDR3 length: 15
clone size: -
V gene: TRBV6-5
J gene: TRBJ1-1
D gene: -

CDR3 protein: CASSDETGTPLHF
CDR3 DNA: TGTGCCAGCAGCGACGAGACGGGGACACCCCTCCACTTT
CDR3 length: 13
clone size: few
V gene: TRBV6-4
J gene: TRBJ1-6
D gene: -

CDR3 protein: CASSDGNQPQHF
CDR3 DNA: TGTGCCAGCAGTGACGGCAATCAGCCCCAGCATTTT
CDR3 length: 12
clone size: -
V gene: TRBV25-1
J gene: TRBJ1-5
D gene: -

CDR3 protein: CAISEDISYGYTF
CDR3 DNA: TGTGCCATCAGTGAAGACATTTCCTATGGCTACACCTTC
CDR3 length: 13
clone size: -
V gene: TRBV10-3
J gene: TRBJ1-2
D gene: -